Following are 15 T cell receptor beta chains from one sample sequenced in a study of post-analysis software for immune sequencing data. General study results and limits: Relative to controls, patients had a few TRBV segments at higher frequency, with TRBV5-6, TRBV5-1 and TRBV20-1 among these.

Built from TCR beta cDNA, the libraries had unique molecular identifiers in them. TCRdb fed the PCR reads into MiXCR, producing one record per CDR3 protein. The data hold some 450,000 distinct CDR3 sequences, with around 40% observed a single time. These receptors' targets are unknown. The sample comprised blood. Receptors originate from a girl aged 10 to 17 with multiple sclerosis.

The V and J genes are TRBV21-1 and TRBJ2-5; the table's D call TRBD1 went unverified against the DNA. TRBV21-1 is a pseudogene locus. The CDR3 contains 14 residues. The CDR3 DNA reads TGTGCCAGCAGCAAAGGGGACAGGGGAGAGACCCAGTACTTC. It is translated as CASSKGDRGETQYF.

The chain links TRBV12-3 or TRBV12-4 to TRBJ2-6; 7 nucleotides line up with TRBD1. CDR3 length equals 17 residues. V gave up 7 bases and J gave up 0 bases; unmatched junction bases: 9. The CDR3 DNA sequence: TGTGCCAGCACATCCGGACAGGTCTACTCTGGGGCCAACGTCCTGACTTTC. Translated, it gives CASTSGQVYSGANVLTF.

The J gene is TRBJ2-5, the V gene TRBV3-1; D is ambiguous. The length of the CDR3 is 14 residues. Germline CDR1 reads LGHDT; CDR2 reads YNNKEL (reference sequence). The ends were cut back, 1 base at V and 6 bases at J, with 12 bases in the middle. The CDR3 region is CASSQGVWFKTQYF. The CDR3 DNA sequence: TGTGCCAGCAGCCAAGGGGTCTGGTTCAAGACCCAGTACTTC.

This clonotype showed up just a few times. The V and J genes are TRBV20-1 and TRBJ2-5, with 7 bases lining up with TRBD1. The germline V gene encodes CDR1 DFQATT and CDR2 SNEGSKA (reference sequence). This CDR3 is built from 14 residues. J was trimmed by 1 base and V by 4 bases; bases with no gene match: 6. In DNA form, the CDR3 reads TGCAGTGCTAAGTCTGGGACAGTCCAAGAGACCCAGTACTTC. It translates to CSAKSGTVQETQYF.

The V call is TRBV20-1, the J call TRBJ1-6; possible D gene TRBD1, 6 bases. The length of the CDR3 is 13 residues. Germline lookup yields CDR1 DFQATT and CDR2 SNEGSKA (reference sequence). Between the trimmed V and J ends, which lost 7 bases and 8 bases, there was a span of 15 bases. CDR3 residues: CSVWTVPDSPLHF. The CDR3 nucleotides are TGCAGTGTATGGACAGTTCCTGATTCACCCCTCCACTTT.

This clonotype was counted between two and nine times. V gene TRBV20-1 combines with J gene TRBJ2-5; the D gene could be TRBD1 or TRBD2 (5 bases each). The CDR3 sequence is 14 residues long. The ends were cut back, 3 bases at V and 1 base at J, with 12 bases in the middle. Germline assignment: CDR1 DFQATT and CDR2 SNEGSKA (reference sequence). CDR3 loop: CSARGDGAQETQYF. For the CDR3, the DNA is TGCAGTGCTAGGGGGGACGGAGCCCAAGAGACCCAGTACTTC.

The CDR3 nucleotides read TGCAGTGCTAGAGATCCCCGGGACATCGGTGAAAAACTGTTTTTT. Translating it yields CSARDPRDIGEKLFF. The chain joins TRBV20-1 to TRBJ1-4; D possibly corresponds to TRBD1 (6 bases). CDR3 length equals 15 residues. The germline V gene encodes CDR1 DFQATT and CDR2 SNEGSKA (reference sequence). V was cut by 0 bases and J by 7 bases, with 15 bases left in between.

The chain has TRBV3-1 and TRBJ2-7; 8 nucleotides line up with TRBD1. Germline CDR1 is LGHDT and CDR2 is YNNKEL (reference sequence). This CDR3 spans 15 amino acids. V lost 1 base, J lost 1 base, and 3 bases stayed unmatched. Here the CDR3 reads CASSQGGTGSYEQYF. CDR3 nucleotides: TGTGCCAGCAGCCAAGGAGGGACAGGTTCCTACGAGCAGTACTTC.

This clonotype showed up many times. This rearrangement joins TRBV7-3 to TRBJ2-7, with 10 bases matching TRBD1. J gave up 5 bases and V 0 bases, and 4 bases lay outside the gene matches. Germline V gives CDR1 SGHTA, CDR2 FQGTGA. The CDR3 runs 15 residues. The CDR3 bases are TGTGCCAGCAGCTTAACAGGGACAGGGGCGAACGAGCAGTACTTC. Translating gives CASSLTGTGANEQYF.

This clonotype was observed a handful of times. The chain employs TRBV7-2 and TRBJ1-2, with D possibly being TRBD1 (5 bases). The CDR3 has 14 amino acids. Deletions cut 4 bases from V and 5 bases from J, with 14 bases between. Germline CDR1 SGHTA, CDR2 FQGNSA. Here the CDR3 reads CASSYGRAEYGYTF. The CDR3 region has the DNA TGTGCCAGCAGCTACGGCAGGGCGGAGTATGGCTACACCTTC.

This clonotype appeared a single time. The chain uses TRBV7-2 and TRBJ2-7, with unresolved D. Germline V gene lookup returns CDR1 SGHTA and CDR2 FQGNSA. The germline V and J ends were trimmed by 1 base and 1 base, with 11 bases remaining between them. The CDR3 spans 15 residues. CDR3 protein: CASSLGPWQSYEQYF. Written as DNA, the CDR3 is TGTGCCAGCAGCTTAGGTCCGTGGCAATCCTACGAGCAGTACTTC.

The chain is built from TRBV6-2 or TRBV6-3 and TRBJ1-6, with D unresolved. Trimming removed 0 bases from V and 5 bases from J, with 11 bases in between. The germline gives CDR1 MNHEY, CDR2 SVGEGT. The CDR3 consists of 16 residues. The CDR3 is CASSYSLWRNNSPLHF. The CDR3 DNA is TGTGCCAGCAGTTACTCGCTCTGGAGAAATAATTCACCCCTCCACTTT.

The V gene is TRBV24-1, the J gene TRBJ2-5, with 9 bases that match TRBD1. The CDR3 sequence is 15 residues long. Trimming cost V 6 bases and J 2 bases; bases outside gene matches: 6. Germline V gene lookup returns CDR1 KGHDR and CDR2 SFDVKD. CDR3: CATSPGQGLQETQYF. The CDR3, as DNA: TGTGCCACCAGTCCGGGACAGGGCTTACAAGAGACCCAGTACTTC.

V is TRBV2 and J is TRBJ2-1, with a tentative D call TRBD2 (6 bases). Trimming left V 8 bases short and J 9 bases short, with 11 bases between. The length of the CDR3 is 11 residues. Germline-derived CDR1 and CDR2 are SNHLY and FYNNEI. This CDR3 is CASLLAGEQFF. The CDR3 DNA sequence: TGTGCCAGCTTACTAGCTGGTGAGCAGTTCTTC.

This clonotype was counted between two and nine times. The chain uses TRBV4-3 and TRBJ2-5; the match to TRBD1 covers 8 bases. This CDR3 contains 17 residues. Trimming at V came to 1 base and at J to 4 bases, leaving 11 bases not matched to a gene. CDR1 and CDR2 from the germline V gene are LGHNA and YSLEER. The CDR3 protein is CASSQVRQGYLPETQYF. DNA of the CDR3: TGCGCCAGCAGCCAAGTCCGACAGGGGTATTTACCAGAGACCCAGTACTTC.